This TCR beta chain emerged from a study of blood T cell repertoires in COVID-19. Germline V gene sequence: CDR1 LNHDA, CDR2 SQIVND (reference sequence). This CDR3 has 17 residues. Trimming cost V 5 bases and J 7 bases, with 26 bases left between them. Measured with immunoSEQ multiplex PCR; TCRdb has only the in-frame clones, and not every one. The data hold tens of thousands of clones, with 89% observed a single time. The TCR originated in a man aged 55 to 70 with active COVID-19. The material sequenced was peripheral blood. This chain uses TRBV19 with TRBJ1-2; possibly TRBD1 for D (5 bases). CDR3 protein: CASSGTGTGDEGFGYTF. The CDR3 coding sequence is TGTGCCAGTAGTGGTACCGGGACGGGAGATGAGGGATTTGGCTACACCTTC.